This passage covers 14 T cell receptor beta chains from one sample sequenced in a study of blood T cell repertoires in COVID-19. TCRdb's table, derived via immunoSEQ multiplex PCR, lists solely in-frame clones and lacks some. The table shows roughly 150,000 clones, with 79% occurring only once. The sample was PBMCs or T cells enriched from blood (not recorded which). These receptors all stem from a woman in her seventies in a cohort exposed to, infected with or recovered from COVID-19 (not recorded which).

V usage is TRBV5-4 and J usage is TRBJ2-6, with D perhaps matching TRBD1 (5 bases). Germline CDR1 is SGHNT and CDR2 is YYREEE (reference sequence). The CDR3 has 18 residues. The V end lost 0 bases, the J end lost 0 bases, and 13 bases lay between the germline ends. The CDR3 reads CASSLGGTILSGANVLTF. As DNA, the CDR3 is TGTGCCAGCAGCTTGGGGGGCACAATTCTCTCTGGGGCCAACGTCCTGACTTTC.

The chain uses TRBV5-6 and TRBJ2-7, with 7 bases fitting TRBD1. There are 14 residues in the CDR3. V shed 0 bases, J shed 6 bases, and the junction held 6 bases outside the gene matches. CDR1 and CDR2 from the germline V gene are SGHDT and YYEEEE. CDR3: CASSLVDRVGEQYF. CDR3 sequence (DNA): TGTGCCAGCAGCTTGGTCGACAGGGTGGGCGAGCAGTACTTC.

The sample holds one count of this clone. The chain links TRBV18 to TRBJ2-7; D might be TRBD2 (5 bases). Germline V gene sequence: CDR1 KGHSH, CDR2 LQKENI. V lost 5 bases and J 0 bases, leaving 8 bases between the germline ends. The CDR3 runs to 13 residues. The CDR3 loop reads CASSSGSSYEQYF. The CDR3, as DNA: TGTGCCAGCTCAAGTGGGAGCTCCTACGAGCAGTACTTC.

The chain uses TRBV7-2 and TRBJ2-3; 9 bases align to TRBD2. Germline CDR1 reads SGHTA; CDR2 reads FQGNSA. The CDR3 length is 16 residues. Unmatched junction bases numbered 9, after V lost 8 bases and J lost 0 bases. Here the CDR3 DNA reads TGTGCCAGCCTGAACCCGGGACTAGCAAGCACAGATACGCAGTATTTT. It specifies CASLNPGLASTDTQYF.

The chain carries TRBV5-8 and TRBJ2-1, with 7 bases that match TRBD1. Losses at the gene ends were 6 bases for V and 2 bases for J; bases not matched to a gene: 8. Germline values: CDR1 SGHTS, CDR2 YDEGEE. The CDR3 is 15 residues long. CDR3 coding DNA: TGTGCCAGCACCATACAGGGGCGCGCCTACAATGAGCAGTTCTTC. Translation gives CASTIQGRAYNEQFF.

The chain has TRBV11-2 and TRBJ2-3; 13 bases are a match to TRBD2. Germline V CDR1 and CDR2: SGHAT, FQNNGV. V lost 5 bases and J lost 4; bases outside the gene matches: 6. The CDR3 runs 16 residues. CDR3 residues: CASSRTSGSAPDTQYF. The CDR3 region has the DNA TGTGCCAGCAGCCGGACTAGCGGGAGTGCCCCAGATACGCAGTATTTT.

The rearrangement joins TRBV19 to TRBJ1-1; D remains unclear. Germline values: CDR1 LNHDA, CDR2 SQIVND (reference sequence). The CDR3 length is 16 residues. Deletions cut 9 bases from V and 8 bases from J, with 28 bases between. CDR3 in amino acids: CASQIAPGAGFGEAFF. CDR3 DNA sequence: TGTGCCAGCCAAATAGCCCCGGGTGCCGGGTTCGGGGAAGCTTTCTTT.

The rearrangement joins TRBV6-5 to TRBJ1-1; no clear D. The germline CDR1 and CDR2 sequences are MNHEY and SVGAGI. The CDR3 covers 14 residues. Between the trimmed V and J ends, which lost 6 bases and 0 bases, there was a span of 11 bases. The CDR3: CASRKGGMNTEAFF. DNA for the CDR3: TGTGCCAGCAGGAAGGGCGGGATGAACACTGAAGCTTTCTTT.

The rearrangement uses TRBV9 and TRBJ2-5; D possibly corresponds to TRBD2 (6 bases). V lost 3 bases and J lost 1, with 10 bases in between. Germline values: CDR1 SGDLS, CDR2 YYNGEE. The CDR3 runs to 14 residues. CDR3 sequence: CASSALSGQETQYF. CDR3 bases: TGTGCCAGCAGCGCCCTTAGCGGCCAAGAGACCCAGTACTTC.

The CDR3 region has the DNA TGTGCCAGCAGACAGGGGGTAGACTATGGCTACACCTTC. Residues: CASRQGVDYGYTF. The rearrangement uses TRBV7-2 and TRBJ1-2, with 8 bases aligning to TRBD1. With V trimmed by 6 bases and J by 3 bases, 3 bases remained unmatched. From germline, CDR1 is SGHTA and CDR2 FQGNSA. The CDR3 has 13 residues. Supplemented by reference TRBV7-2 and TRBJ1-2, the full variable domain reads GAGVSQSPSNKVTEKGKDVELRCDPISGHTALYWYRQSLGQGLEFLIYFQGNSAPDKSGLPSDRFSAERTGGSVSTLTIQRTQQEDSAVYLCASRQGVDYGYTFGSGTRLTVV.

The chain recombines TRBV11-3 with TRBJ1-2; D is ambiguous. CDR3 length equals 13 residues. The V end was cut by 5 bases, the J end by 9 bases, with 16 bases between. Looked up from germline, CDR1 is SGHNT and CDR2 is YENEEA. The CDR3 region has the DNA TGTGCCAGCAGCCTTGGAATGGGCAGGCGCTACACCTTC. Its translation is CASSLGMGRRYTF.

This chain links TRBV20-1 with TRBJ2-7; 9 bases map to TRBD1. The CDR3 has 17 amino acids. Trimming took 3 bases from V and 2 from J; bases not matched to a gene: 14. Per germline, CDR1 DFQATT and CDR2 SNEGSKA (reference sequence). The CDR3 sequence is CSASPYLRDREPYEQYF. CDR3 sequence (DNA): TGCAGTGCTAGTCCCTACCTCCGGGACAGGGAACCCTACGAGCAGTACTTC.

The chain links TRBV5-1 to TRBJ2-2, with TRBD1 matching over 9 bases. The germline V gene encodes CDR1 SGHRS and CDR2 YFSETQ. The length of the CDR3 is 13 residues. The V gene end was trimmed by 5 bases and the J gene end by 5 bases; junction bases not matched to a gene: 1. CDR3 nucleotide sequence: TGCGCCAGCAGTGGGACAGGGACCGGGGAGCTGTTTTTT. This sequence encodes CASSGTGTGELFF.

The table lists this clone with a count of one. This sequence joins TRBV19 and TRBJ2-5, with a possible D match to TRBD2 (6 bases). Looked up from germline, CDR1 is LNHDA and CDR2 is SQIVND (reference sequence). The CDR3 covers 14 residues. The V gene lost 6 bases and the J gene lost 5 bases, with 16 bases spanning the gap. The CDR3 bases are TGTGCCAGTAGGAGGAGTGTAGCGGAGGAGACCCAGTACTTC. Protein sequence: CASRRSVAEETQYF. Full variable domain (rest looked up from reference TRBV19 and TRBJ2-5): DGGITQSPKYLFRKEGQNVTLSCEQNLNHDAMYWYRQDPGQGLRLIYYSQIVNDFQKGDIAEGYSVSREKKESFPLTVTSAQKNPTAFYLCASRRSVAEETQYFGPGTRLLVL.